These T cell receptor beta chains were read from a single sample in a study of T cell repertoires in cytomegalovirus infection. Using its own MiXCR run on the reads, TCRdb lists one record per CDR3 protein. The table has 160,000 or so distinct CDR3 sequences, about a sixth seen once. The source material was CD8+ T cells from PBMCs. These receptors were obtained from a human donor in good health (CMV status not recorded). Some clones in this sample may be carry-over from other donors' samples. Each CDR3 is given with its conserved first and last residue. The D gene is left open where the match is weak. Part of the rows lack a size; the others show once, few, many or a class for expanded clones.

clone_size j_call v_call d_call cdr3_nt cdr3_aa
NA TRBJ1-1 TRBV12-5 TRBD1 TGTGCTAGTGGTCCAGGGACAGTGAACACTGAAGCTTTCTTT CASGPGTVNTEAFF
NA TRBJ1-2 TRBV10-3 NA TGTGCCATCAGTGAGACAGAACTCTATGGCTACACCTTC CAISETELYGYTF
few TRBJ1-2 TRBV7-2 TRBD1 TGTGCCAGCAGCCAAGGACAGGGTCCGGGCGGCTACACCTTC CASSQGQGPGGYTF
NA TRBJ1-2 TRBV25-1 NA TGTGCCAGCGAAAGGGGGTCTGGCTACACCTTC CASERGSGYTF
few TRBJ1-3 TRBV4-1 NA TGCGCCAGCAGCCAAGGGACAGCCTCTGGAAACACCATATATTTT CASSQGTASGNTIYF
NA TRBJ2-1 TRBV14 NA TGTGCCAGCAGCCCAGGAGGTCCTGAGCAGTTCTTC CASSPGGPEQFF
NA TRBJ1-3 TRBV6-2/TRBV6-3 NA TGTGCCAGCAGAATGGAAAGGGCCGGGAGGCCTACTGGAAACACCATATATTTT CASRMERAGRPTGNTIYF
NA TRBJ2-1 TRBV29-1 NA TGCAGCGTTGGTAGCGCTGGGGGCAATGAGCAGTTCTTC CSVGSAGGNEQFF
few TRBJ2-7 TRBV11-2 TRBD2 TGTGCCAGCAGCTTAGGATGGGGACTAACCGAGCAGTACTTC CASSLGWGLTEQYF
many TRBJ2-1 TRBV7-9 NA TGTGCCAGCAGCCCAGTGGGGGGATACAATGAGCAGTTCTTC CASSPVGGYNEQFF
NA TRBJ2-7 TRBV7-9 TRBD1 TGTGCCAGCAGCGCCGGACAGGGATCCTACGAGCAGTACTTC CASSAGQGSYEQYF
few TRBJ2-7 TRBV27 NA TGTGCCAGCTCATGGCAGGGCCATTTCTACGAGCAGTACTTC CASSWQGHFYEQYF
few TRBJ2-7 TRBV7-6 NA TGTGCCAGCAGCTTAATAAAACGGGGCGACGAGCAGTACTTC CASSLIKRGDEQYF
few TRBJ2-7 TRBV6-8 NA TGTGCCAGCAGACCACTAGGGGTTTCCTACGAGCAGTACTTC CASRPLGVSYEQYF
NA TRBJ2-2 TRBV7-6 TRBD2 TGTGCCAGCAGCTTATTCAGCGGGGGGCGGCGCATAGGAACCGGGGAGCTGTTTTTT CASSLFSGGRRIGTGELFF
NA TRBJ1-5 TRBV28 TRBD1 TGTGCCAGCAGTTCGGACAGGGCGCTTAGCAATCAGCCCCAGCATTTT CASSSDRALSNQPQHF
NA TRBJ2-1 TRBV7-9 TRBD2 TGTGCCAGCAGCCTAGGACTAGCGGACTCCTACAATGAGCAGTTCTTC CASSLGLADSYNEQFF
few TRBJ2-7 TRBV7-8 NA TGTGCCAGCAGCTTGACAGCTTCCTACGAGCAGTACTTC CASSLTASYEQYF
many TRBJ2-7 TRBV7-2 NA TGTGCCAGCAGCTTTGCGAGCTCCTACGAGCAGTACTTC CASSFASSYEQYF
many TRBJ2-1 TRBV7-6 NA TGTGCCAGCAGCCTTGGGGCAACCAGCTCCTACAATGAGCAGTTCTTC CASSLGATSSYNEQFF
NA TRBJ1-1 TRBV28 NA TGTGCCAGCAGTTTCGGGCGGGGGCGATCAAACACTGAAGCTTTCTTT CASSFGRGRSNTEAFF
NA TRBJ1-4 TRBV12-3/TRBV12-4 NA TGTGCCAGCAGTGGGGACGGGAATGAAAAACTGTTTTTT CASSGDGNEKLFF
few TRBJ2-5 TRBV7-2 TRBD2 TGTGCCAGCAGCGCGACGCTCCCGGGACTAGCGGGGGGGCGTCTTCCGACCCAGTACTTC CASSATLPGLAGGRLPTQYF
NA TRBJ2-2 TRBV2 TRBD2 TGTGCCAGCAGCCCCGGGACTAGCGGAAACACCGGGGAGCTGTTTTTT CASSPGTSGNTGELFF
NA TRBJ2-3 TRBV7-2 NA TGTGCCAGCAGCCCCGGGCAGGGGAGGACAGATACGCAGTATTTT CASSPGQGRTDTQYF
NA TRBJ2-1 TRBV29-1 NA TGCAGCGTTGAATACTCGGCCTACAATGAGCAGTTCTTC CSVEYSAYNEQFF
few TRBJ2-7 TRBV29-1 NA TGCAGCGTTGAAGATCCGGGTTTTGAGCAGTACTTC CSVEDPGFEQYF
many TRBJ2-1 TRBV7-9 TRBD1 TGTGCCAGCAGCACAAGGACAGGGTCCGACAATGAGCAGTTCTTC CASSTRTGSDNEQFF
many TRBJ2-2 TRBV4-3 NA TGCGCCAGCAGCCAAGGGAGGAACACCGGGGAGCTGTTTTTT CASSQGRNTGELFF
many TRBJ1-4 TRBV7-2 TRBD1 TGTGCCAGCAGCGCCACAGGGGGCTCGGGTGAAAAACTGTTTTTT CASSATGGSGEKLFF
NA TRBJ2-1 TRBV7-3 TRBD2 TGTGCCAGCAGCTTAACGATGGCTAGCGGGACCTCCCGGGATGAGCAGTTCTTC CASSLTMASGTSRDEQFF
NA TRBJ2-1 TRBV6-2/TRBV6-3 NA TGTGCCACCACCTTAAACGGGATCTGGTACAATGAGCAGTTCTTC CATTLNGIWYNEQFF
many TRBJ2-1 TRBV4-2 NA TGTGCCAGCAGCGAGGAAGGCGGGGTCGGATCCTACAATGAGCAGTTCTTC CASSEEGGVGSYNEQFF
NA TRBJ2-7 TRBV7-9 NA TGTGCCAGCAGCGGCAGCTACTACGAGCAGTACTTC CASSGSYYEQYF
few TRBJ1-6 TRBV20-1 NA TGCAGTGCTAGAGAACCGAATTCACCCCTCCACTTT CSAREPNSPLHF
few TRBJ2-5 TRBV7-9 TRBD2 TGTGCCAGCAGCTTCGATCCTAGCGGGAGGGCCCTCCGGGAGACCCAGTACTTC CASSFDPSGRALRETQYF
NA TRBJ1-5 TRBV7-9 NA TGTGCCAGCAGCTTCACCGACAGAAATCAGCCCCAGCATTTT CASSFTDRNQPQHF
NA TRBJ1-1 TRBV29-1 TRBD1 TGCAGCGCCACACAGGGGGAGGGCACTGAAGCTTTCTTT CSATQGEGTEAFF
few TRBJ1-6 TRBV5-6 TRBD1 TGTGCCAGCAGCCCGGGACAGGGACCACCCCTCCACTTT CASSPGQGPPLHF
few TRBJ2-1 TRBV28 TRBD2 TGTGCCAGCAGTTTGGGGGGGAGAGGGAACAATGAGCAGTTCTTC CASSLGGRGNNEQFF
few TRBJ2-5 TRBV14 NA TGTGCCAGCAGCCAACGGGGCCTGGAGACCCAGTACTTC CASSQRGLETQYF
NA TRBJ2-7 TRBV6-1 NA TGTGCCAGCCGTGCGGGGGCGCGGGAGCAGTACTTC CASRAGAREQYF
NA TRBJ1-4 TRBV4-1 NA TGCGCCAGCAGCCAAGAGACAGCCCGGGACTCAAATGTAAAACTGTTTTTT CASSQETARDSNVKLFF
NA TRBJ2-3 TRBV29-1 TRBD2 TGCAGCGTTGAAATAGCGGGAGGCACAGATACGCAGTATTTT CSVEIAGGTDTQYF
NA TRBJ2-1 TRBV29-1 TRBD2 TGCAGCGTTGAAGATTTTGGACGGGAGGCCTACAATGAGCAGTTCTTC CSVEDFGREAYNEQFF
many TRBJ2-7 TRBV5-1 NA TGCGCCAGCAGCTTGGTTAGGGGCCACGAGCAGTACTTC CASSLVRGHEQYF
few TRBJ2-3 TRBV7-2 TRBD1 TGTGCCAGCAGCTTAGGGGACAGTCACACAGATACGCAGTATTTT CASSLGDSHTDTQYF
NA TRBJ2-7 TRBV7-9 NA TGTGCCAGCAGCTTAGACACTTACGAGCAGTACTTC CASSLDTYEQYF
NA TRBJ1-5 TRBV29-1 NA TGCAGCGTTGTTTCCAGGGTGATTAATCAGCCCCAGCATTTT CSVVSRVINQPQHF
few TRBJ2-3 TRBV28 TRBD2 TGTGCCAGCAGTTTATGGCTAGCGGTTAGCACAGATACGCAGTATTTT CASSLWLAVSTDTQYF
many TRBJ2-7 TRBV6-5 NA TGTGCCAGCAGTCCCGGGACGACGGTCACCTACGAGCAGTACTTC CASSPGTTVTYEQYF
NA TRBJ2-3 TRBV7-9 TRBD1 TGTGCCAGCAGCTTCCGGGACAGCAACACAGATACGCAGTATTTT CASSFRDSNTDTQYF
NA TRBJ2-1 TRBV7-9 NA TGTGCCAGCAGCAGAGGCGCGGGCCATTCCTACAATGAGCAGTTCTTC CASSRGAGHSYNEQFF
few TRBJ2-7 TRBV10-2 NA TGCGCCAGCAATCACCCCGGCAAGGACTACGAGCAGTACTTC CASNHPGKDYEQYF
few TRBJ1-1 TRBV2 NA TGTGCCAGCAGTATTATCCGGGATCCCACTGAAGCTTTCTTT CASSIIRDPTEAFF
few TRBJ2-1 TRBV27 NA TGTGCCAGCAGTTTAAGCTTTGGAGAGCAGTTCTTC CASSLSFGEQFF
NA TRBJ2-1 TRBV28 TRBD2 TGTGCCAGCAGTTTTCCTAGCGGAGAGGCTTCCTACAATGAGCAGTTCTTC CASSFPSGEASYNEQFF
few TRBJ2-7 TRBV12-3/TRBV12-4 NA TGTGCCAGCAGAGCCCAGGGCTACTCCTACGAGCAGTACTTC CASRAQGYSYEQYF
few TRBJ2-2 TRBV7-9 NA TGTGCCAGCAGCTCCAAGGGAGGCGGGGAGCTGTTTTTT CASSSKGGGELFF